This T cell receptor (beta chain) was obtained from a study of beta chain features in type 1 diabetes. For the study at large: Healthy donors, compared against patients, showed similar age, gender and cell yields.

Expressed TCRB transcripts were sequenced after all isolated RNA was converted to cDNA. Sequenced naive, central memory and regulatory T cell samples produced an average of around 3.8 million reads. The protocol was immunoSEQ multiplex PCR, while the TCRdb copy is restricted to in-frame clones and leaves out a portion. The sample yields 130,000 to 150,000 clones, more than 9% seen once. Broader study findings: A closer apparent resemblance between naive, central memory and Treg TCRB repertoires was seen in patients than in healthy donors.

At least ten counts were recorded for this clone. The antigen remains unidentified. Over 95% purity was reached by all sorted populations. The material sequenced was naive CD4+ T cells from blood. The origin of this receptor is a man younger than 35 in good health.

The DNA for the CDR3 is TGTGCCAGCAGCTCACAGGGGGCGCAGGTTTCACCCCTCCACTTT. As protein: CASSSQGAQVSPLHF. V is TRBV7-9 and J is TRBJ1-6; 9 bases line up with TRBD1. Trimming removed 4 bases from V and 9 bases from J; junction bases left unmatched: 7. Germline V gene sequence: CDR1 SEHNR, CDR2 FQNEAQ (reference sequence). The CDR3 covers 15 residues.